A selection of T cell receptor beta chains follows, all from one sample in a study of blood T cell repertoires in COVID-19. The method was immunoSEQ multiplex PCR; TCRdb's version includes in-frame clones alone and lacks a portion of them. The table shows some 110,000 clones, with roughly 80% occurring only once. The material sequenced was peripheral blood. The receptors originated from a man aged 50 or older with acute or convalescent COVID-19. Both conserved end residues are part of each CDR3. Not every row has a clone size; where given, it reads once, few, many or a size class.

V	size	CDR3
TRBV27	-	CASSLTGRGYTF
TRBV5-1	-	CASSLGTSGNTIYF
TRBV18	-	CASSPEGGNYGYTF
TRBV6-5	once	CASSKDRNSNQPQHF
TRBV3-1/TRBV3-2	-	CASSQDRGDGGYTF
TRBV28	once	CASLSPNTEAFF
TRBV6-5	-	CASTGLAGGYEQYF
TRBV13	-	CASSFLAGGDNEQFF
TRBV28	-	CASSMGLAGVRTGELFF
TRBV10-3	few	CAISAGQNQTPLHF
TRBV6-5	once	CASSLWTGSEQYF
TRBV29-1	-	CSVGQITGELFF
TRBV2	-	CASSATGSYNSPLHF
TRBV2	once	CASSEQGSNYGYTF
TRBV27	-	CASSAGGLAGEVDTQYF
TRBV19	-	CASWSGGGTDTQYF